This entry features one T cell receptor (beta chain) sequence. No antigen is known for it. Other nucleotide sequences from this sample produce the same CDR3. This entry belongs to a study of shared clonotypes between healthy human individuals. In the study overall: Per donor, three plates held CD4 naive cells, three held CD4 memory, two held CD8 naive and one held CD8 memory.

Generated by immunoSEQ multiplex PCR, the TCRdb table keeps only in-frame clones and is missing some. The sample comprises some 1,900,000 clones, over 85% of which are singletons, and around 1.2% rests with the top ten. Germline assignment: CDR1 GTSNPN and CDR2 SVGIG (reference sequence). The V end lost 0 bases, the J end lost 4 bases, and 5 bases lay between the germline ends. This CDR3 comprises 12 residues. Study-wide results and caveats: An anticipated effect of sequencing depth on clonotype sharing among donors was recognized.

Selected positively for CCR7 and CD45RO-negative, naive CD8 cells excluded terminally differentiated effector memory CD45RA+ cells. J is TRBJ2-3 and V is TRBV30; D is undetermined. Sample: naive CD8+ T cells sorted from blood. The receptor was derived from a man aged 18 to 30 in good health. In nucleotides, the CDR3 is TGTGCCTGGAGTGTTGTCTCAGATACGCAGTATTTT. This encodes CAWSVVSDTQYF.